Given below is one T cell receptor (beta chain) in context. Antigen specificity is unknown. The sample originates from a study of OX40 agonist ivuxolimab in advanced cancers. Using immunoSEQ multiplex PCR, the repertoire was profiled, and TCRdb retains in-frame clones only, with some absent. This table has around 76,000 clones, approximately 82% appearing once. The CDR3 length is 16 residues. The V end was cut by 3 bases, the J end by 1 base, with 15 bases between. CDR1 is KGHSH, CDR2 LQKENI, per germline. Study conclusions and caveats: At doses 0.1 to 3.0 mg/kg, CD4+ and CD8+ clones expanded.

The rearrangement joins TRBV18 to TRBJ2-5; maybe TRBD2 (5 bases). The sequence came from an adult with an advanced solid tumor such as melanoma, head and neck, liver or kidney cancer. The material sequenced was CD4+ or CD8+ T cells sorted from blood, taken in a trial of the OX40 agonist ivuxolimab. In DNA form, the CDR3 reads TGTGCCAGCTCACCGGGCGGAGGTGGGCTCCAAGAGACCCAGTACTTC. This codes for CASSPGGGGLQETQYF.